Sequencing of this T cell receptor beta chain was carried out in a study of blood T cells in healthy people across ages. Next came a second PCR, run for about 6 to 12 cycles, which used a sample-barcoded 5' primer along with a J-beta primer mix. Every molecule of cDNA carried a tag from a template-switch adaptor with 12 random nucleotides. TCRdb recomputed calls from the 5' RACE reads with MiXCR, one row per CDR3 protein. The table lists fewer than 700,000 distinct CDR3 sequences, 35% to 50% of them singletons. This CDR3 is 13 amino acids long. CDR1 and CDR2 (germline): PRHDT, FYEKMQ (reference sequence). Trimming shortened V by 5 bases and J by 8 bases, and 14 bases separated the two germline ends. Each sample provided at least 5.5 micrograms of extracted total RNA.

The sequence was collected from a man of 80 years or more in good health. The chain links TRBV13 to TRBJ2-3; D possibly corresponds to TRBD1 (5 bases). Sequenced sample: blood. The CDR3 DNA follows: TGTGCCAGCAGCCCACCAGGGTGGGGTACGCAGTATTTT. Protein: CASSPPGWGTQYF.